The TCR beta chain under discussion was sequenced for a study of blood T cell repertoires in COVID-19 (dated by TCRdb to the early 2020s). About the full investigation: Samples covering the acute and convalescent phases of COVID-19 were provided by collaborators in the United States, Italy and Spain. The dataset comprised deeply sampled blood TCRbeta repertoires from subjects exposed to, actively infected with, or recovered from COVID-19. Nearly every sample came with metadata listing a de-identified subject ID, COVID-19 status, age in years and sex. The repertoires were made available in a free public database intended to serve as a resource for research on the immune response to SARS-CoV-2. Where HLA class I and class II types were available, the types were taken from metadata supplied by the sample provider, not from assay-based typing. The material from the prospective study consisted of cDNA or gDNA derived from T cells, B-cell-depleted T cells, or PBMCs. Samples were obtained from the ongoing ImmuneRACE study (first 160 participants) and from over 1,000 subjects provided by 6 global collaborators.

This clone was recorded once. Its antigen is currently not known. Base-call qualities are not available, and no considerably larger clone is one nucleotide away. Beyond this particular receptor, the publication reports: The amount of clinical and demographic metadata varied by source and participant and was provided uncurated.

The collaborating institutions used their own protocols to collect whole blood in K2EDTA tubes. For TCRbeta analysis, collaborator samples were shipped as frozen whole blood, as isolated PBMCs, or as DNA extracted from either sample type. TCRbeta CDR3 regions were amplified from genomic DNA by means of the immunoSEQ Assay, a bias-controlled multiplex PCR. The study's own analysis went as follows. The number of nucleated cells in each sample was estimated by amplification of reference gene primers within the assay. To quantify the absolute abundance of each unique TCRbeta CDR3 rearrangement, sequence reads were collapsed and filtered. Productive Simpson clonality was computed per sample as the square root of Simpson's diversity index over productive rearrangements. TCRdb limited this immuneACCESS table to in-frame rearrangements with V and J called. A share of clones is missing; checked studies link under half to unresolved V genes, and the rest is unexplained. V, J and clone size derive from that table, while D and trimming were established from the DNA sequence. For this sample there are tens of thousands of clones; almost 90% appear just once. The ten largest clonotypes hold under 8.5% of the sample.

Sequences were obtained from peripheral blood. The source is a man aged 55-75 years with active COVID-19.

The nucleotide sequence is given as TGTGCCGCGGGACTAGCGGGAGGTAATGAGCAGTTCTTC. This codes for CAAGLAGGNEQFF. The chain is made from TRBV12-3 or TRBV12-4 and TRBJ2-1; TRBD2 agrees with 15 junctional bases. The CDR3 numbers 13 residues from cysteine through phenylalanine. The DNA shown is the 39-base CDR3, in frame from base 1. The V end gives up 11 bases and the J end 7 bases, leaving 3 bases in the junction not matched to a gene.